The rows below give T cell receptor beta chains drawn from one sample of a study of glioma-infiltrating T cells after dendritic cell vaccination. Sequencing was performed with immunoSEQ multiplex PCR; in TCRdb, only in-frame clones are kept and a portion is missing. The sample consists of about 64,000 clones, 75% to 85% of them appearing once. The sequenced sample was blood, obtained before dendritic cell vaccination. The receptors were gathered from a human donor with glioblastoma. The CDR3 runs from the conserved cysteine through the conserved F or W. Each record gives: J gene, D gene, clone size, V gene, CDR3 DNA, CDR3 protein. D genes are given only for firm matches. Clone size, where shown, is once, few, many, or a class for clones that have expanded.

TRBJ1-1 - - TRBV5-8 TGTGCCAGCAGCTTGGCCCGCGGCAGCGCGAACACTGAAGCTTTCTTT CASSLARGSANTEAFF
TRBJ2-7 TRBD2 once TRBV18 TGTGCCAGCTCACCACGGGGAGGGTACGAGCAGTACTTC CASSPRGGYEQYF
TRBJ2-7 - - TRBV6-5 TGTGCCAGCAGCCAGGGGGAGGACTACGAGCAGTACTTC CASSQGEDYEQYF
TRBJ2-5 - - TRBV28 TGTGCCAGCAGACCGAGGGTCAAAGCGAAGACCCAGTACTTC CASRPRVKAKTQYF
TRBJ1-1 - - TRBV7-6 TGTGCCAGCAGGGACAAGAACACTGAAGCTTTCTTT CASRDKNTEAFF
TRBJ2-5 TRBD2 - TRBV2 TGTGCCAGCAGTGATTTAGCGGGGCAACCCGAGACCCAGTACTTC CASSDLAGQPETQYF
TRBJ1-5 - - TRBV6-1 TGTGCCAGCAGTGAAGGTCGGGTTGGGCCCCAGCATTTT CASSEGRVGPQHF
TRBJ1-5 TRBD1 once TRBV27 TGTGCCAGCAGTTTCACCTGGGACAGCGTCAATCAGCCCCAGCATTTT CASSFTWDSVNQPQHF
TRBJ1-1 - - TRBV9 TGTGCCAGCAGCGTAGCTTTGGGCCTCATGAACACTGAAGCTTTCTTT CASSVALGLMNTEAFF
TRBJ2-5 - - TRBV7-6 TGTGCCAGCAGCTTAACGGGGGGCGTGAGAGAGACCCAGTACTTC CASSLTGGVRETQYF
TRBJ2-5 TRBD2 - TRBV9 TGTGCCAGCAGCCCGAGGACTAGCGCGGAGACCCAGTACTTC CASSPRTSAETQYF
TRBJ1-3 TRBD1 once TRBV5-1 TGCGCCAGCAGCCCACGACAGGGGTCCGGAAACACCATATATTTT CASSPRQGSGNTIYF
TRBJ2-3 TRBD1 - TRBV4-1 TGCGCCAGCAGCCAAAGAACAGGGGGTGAAGATACGCAGTATTTT CASSQRTGGEDTQYF
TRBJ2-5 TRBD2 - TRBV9 TGTGCCAGCGCTTCTCCGGGGGGGTCGGCAGAGACCCAGTACTTC CASASPGGSAETQYF
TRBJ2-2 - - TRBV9 TGTGCCAGCAGCGTCACGCAGGGGAGCACCGGGGAGCTGTTTTTT CASSVTQGSTGELFF
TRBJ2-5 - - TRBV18 TGTGCCAGCTCAGCCGACATCCAAGAGACCCAGTACTTC CASSADIQETQYF
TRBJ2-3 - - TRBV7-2 TGTGCCAGCAGCTCAGGACAACCCCACACAGATACGCAGTATTTT CASSSGQPHTDTQYF
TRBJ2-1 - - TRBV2 TGTGCCAGCAGTGAACAGCCAGGGGGGCACAATGAGCAGTTCTTC CASSEQPGGHNEQFF
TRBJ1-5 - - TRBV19 TGTGCCAGTAGTATACTTGGCAGCAATCAGCCCCAGCATTTT CASSILGSNQPQHF
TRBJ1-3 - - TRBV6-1 TGTGCCAGCAGTCAGACTTTCTCTGGAAACACCATATATTTT CASSQTFSGNTIYF
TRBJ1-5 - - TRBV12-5 TGTGCTAGTGGTTTGGCTGGCTTCAATCAGCCCCAGCATTTT CASGLAGFNQPQHF
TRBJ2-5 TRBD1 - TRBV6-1 TGTGCCAGCAGGTTTACAGGGGGCCAAGAGACCCAGTACTTC CASRFTGGQETQYF
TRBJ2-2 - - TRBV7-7 TGTGCTAGCAGCTTGAAGGCTCGCGGGACCGGGGAGCTGTTTTTT CASSLKARGTGELFF
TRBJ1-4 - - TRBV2 TGTGCCAGCAGTGAACGTTATGAAAAACTGTTTTTT CASSERYEKLFF
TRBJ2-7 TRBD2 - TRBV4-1 TGCGCCAGCAGCCAAGTTCCATGGACTAGCGGCTACGAGCAGTACTTC CASSQVPWTSGYEQYF
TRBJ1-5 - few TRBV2 TGTGCCAGCAGTTCCGGGGGTGGATATCAGCCCCAGCATTTT CASSSGGGYQPQHF
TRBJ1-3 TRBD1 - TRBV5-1 TGCGCCAGCAGTCCAGGGGGCTCTGGAAACACCATATATTTT CASSPGGSGNTIYF
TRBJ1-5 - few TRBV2 TGTGCCAGCAGTGACAGTCACAATCAGCCCCAGCATTTT CASSDSHNQPQHF
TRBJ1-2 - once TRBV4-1 TGCGCCAGCAGCCAAGATTTGGGGGGTGGCTACACCTTC CASSQDLGGGYTF
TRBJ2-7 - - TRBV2 TGTGCCAGCAGATACTACGAGCAGTACTTC CASRYYEQYF
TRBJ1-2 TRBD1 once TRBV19 TGTGCCAGTAGTATTATGGGACAGGGGATCTATGGCTACACCTTC CASSIMGQGIYGYTF
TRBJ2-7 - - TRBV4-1 TGCGCCAGCAGCCAAGGCCCAGGGAGGTCCTACGAGCAGTACTTC CASSQGPGRSYEQYF
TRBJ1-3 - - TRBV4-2 TGTGCCAGCAGCCAAGTTTTGGGGGGCTCTGGAAACACCATATATTTT CASSQVLGGSGNTIYF
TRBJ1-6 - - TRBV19 TGTGCCAGTAGTATCGGAGGAGGAGGTAATTCACCCCTCCACTTT CASSIGGGGNSPLHF
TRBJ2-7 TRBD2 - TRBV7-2 TGTGCCAGCAGCCTGTCGGGGGGGGCCGGGTGGGGATCCTACGAGCAGTACTTC CASSLSGGAGWGSYEQYF
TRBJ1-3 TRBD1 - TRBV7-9 TGTGCCAGCAGCTCGGGACAGGGACTGGGAAACACCATATATTTT CASSSGQGLGNTIYF
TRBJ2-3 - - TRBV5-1 TGCGCCAGCAGCCCGGGTGGGAACAGGGTGGGCACAGATACGCAGTATTTT CASSPGGNRVGTDTQYF
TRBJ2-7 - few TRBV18 TGTGCCAGCTCACTTCATGAGGGGGGGACCTACGAGCAGTACTTC CASSLHEGGTYEQYF
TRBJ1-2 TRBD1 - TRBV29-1 TGCAGCGTAGTCCCTGGACAGGCTAACTATGGCTACACCTTC CSVVPGQANYGYTF
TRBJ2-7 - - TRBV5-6 TGTGCCAGCAGCCTACCGGGACACGAACCCTACGAGCAGTACTTC CASSLPGHEPYEQYF
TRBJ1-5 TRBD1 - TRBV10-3 TGTGCCATCGGGGGGACAGGGATTCAGCCCCAGCATTTT CAIGGTGIQPQHF
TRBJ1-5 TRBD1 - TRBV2 TGTGCCAGCAGCCCGGACAGGTTCAATCAGCCCCAGCATTTT CASSPDRFNQPQHF
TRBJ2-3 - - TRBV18 TGTGCCAGCTCACCTGGATCCGGGGGAGATACGCAGTATTTT CASSPGSGGDTQYF